This TCR beta chain emerged from a study of OX40 agonist ivuxolimab in advanced cancers. For the wider study: Ivuxolimab, which targeted the costimulatory receptor OX40 (CD134), was an agonistic, fully human IgG2 monoclonal antibody. Intravenous ivuxolimab was administered to patients every 2 weeks at six dose levels: 0.01, 0.1, 0.3, 1.5, 3 and 10 mg/kg. Of the 50 or so patients in dose escalation, about 20 had hepatocellular carcinoma, approximately 15 had melanoma, 9 had renal cell carcinoma and 9 had head and neck cancer. In the dose-escalation cohort, 65% to 85% of patients were male, and the mean age was 60 years with a range of about 20 to 80. Patients were allowed to have had prior anti-PD-1, anti-PD-L1 or anti-CTLA-4 therapy, and 40% of the dose-escalation patients had previously received checkpoint inhibitors. Partial responses occurred in three dose-escalation patients, of whom one had hepatocellular carcinoma and two had cutaneous melanoma. Peripheral TCRbeta sequencing was intended to test whether TCR sequence diversity was altered and clonal T-cell expansion was caused by ivuxolimab. The monotherapy dose-escalation portion (N of about 57 patients) of the phase I ivuxolimab trial is reported in the paper.

The trial excluded patients who had a history of autoimmune disease or who were on systemic immunosuppression. In every dose cohort, peripheral blood was drawn for TCR sequencing at baseline, cycle 4 day 1, and cycle 7 day 1. Samples came from an open-label, multicenter, first-in-human phase I dose-escalation trial of ivuxolimab. Adults with locally advanced or metastatic melanoma, renal cell carcinoma, hepatocellular carcinoma or head and neck squamous cell carcinoma were enrolled in the trial. CD4+ and CD8+ T cells were sorted separately from peripheral blood before TCR sequencing. Genomic DNA was isolated from the sorted cells so that the TCRbeta CDR3 region could be sequenced. The immunoSEQ Assay was used for sequencing of TCRbeta CDR3 regions. TCRdb took over this immuneACCESS table, retaining in-frame rearrangements with V and J assigned. Such tables are incomplete; in checked studies, under half of the missing clones stem from an unresolved V gene, and the remainder is unexplained. Present in this sample are approximately 22,000 clones, 84% of which were seen just once. 25% to 30% of the sample lies in the top ten.

The CDR3 holds 13 amino acids from the cysteine to the phenylalanine. Just the 39-base CDR3 DNA is kept, in frame starting at base 1. The trim is 0 bases for V and 4 bases for J, with a gap of 8 bases between the germline ends. According to the germline V gene, CDR1 reads SGDLS and CDR2 reads YYNGEE. With regard to this clone: This clone's antigen is unknown. No qualities accompany the bases; no much larger clone lies one base away.

Study-wide conclusions, independent of this receptor: In partial responders in the 0.1-3.0 mg/kg groups, normalized peripheral clonal expansion was found to be among the lowest, especially among CD8+ T cells. At doses of 0.1 to 3.0 mg/kg, clonal expansion of both CD4+ and CD8+ blood T cells was observed from baseline to week 6. Which antigens the clonally expanded peripheral T cells were specific for was not determined. After ivuxolimab, more expanded clones were found on average in CD8+ T cells than in CD4+ T cells. Low levels of normalized T-cell clonal expansion were also seen in some nonresponding patients.

The sequence is built from TRBV9 and TRBJ2-7; confidence is insufficient to name the D gene. The receptor's source is an adult with an advanced solid tumor such as melanoma, head and neck, liver or kidney cancer. Sample: CD4+ or CD8+ T cells sorted from blood, taken in a trial of the OX40 agonist ivuxolimab. CDR3 sequence: CASSVGPQYEQYF. Read as DNA, the sequence is TGTGCCAGCAGCGTAGGACCCCAATACGAGCAGTACTTC.